This T cell receptor beta chain was observed in a study of blood T cell repertoires in COVID-19. Study at large: Researchers got acute and convalescent COVID-19 samples from the United States, Italy and Spain. PBMCs, B-cell-depleted T cells, or T cells provided the cDNA or gDNA that made up the material.

This CDR3 has 16 residues. The germline V gene encodes CDR1 KGHSH and CDR2 LQKENI. V was trimmed by 2 bases and J by 7 bases, leaving 17 bases between them. This clone was observed once. Per the authors' pipeline: Reference gene primer amplification gave estimated nucleated cell counts. The data were produced by immunoSEQ multiplex PCR, yet TCRdb's version contains in-frame clones alone and is incomplete. Clonal size and the V and J genes are those of that table, whereas D and trimming came from the DNA. The repertoire holds a few hundred thousand clones, with approximately 80% as singletons. This clonotype was obtained from a woman aged 80 or over with acute or convalescent COVID-19. The chain couples TRBV18 to TRBJ2-2; a weak D match, TRBD1 (5 bases). The sample comprised peripheral blood. The chain's CDR3 is CASSPTGRANGGELFF. CDR3 nucleotide sequence: TGTGCCAGCTCACCAACTGGCAGGGCGAACGGCGGGGAGCTGTTTTTT.